This T cell receptor (beta chain) was recorded in a study of response to subunit inactivated influenza vaccine. Germline CDR1 SSHAT, CDR2 FNYEAQ (reference sequence). The CDR3 contains 15 residues. V shed 1 base and J shed 2 bases, with 11 bases lying between them. Whole-study results and caveats: Few additional T cells are recruited per seasonal influenza vaccination, authors suggested.

In this sample, this clonotype turned up a few times. Its target is unknown. MiXCR, run by TCRdb on the RT-PCR reads, gives a single entry per CDR3 protein. The sample consists of hundreds of thousands of distinct CDR3 sequences, around 14% of them appearing once. The clonotype comes from a man between 45 and 60 years old who received an inactivated influenza vaccine. V and J are TRBV7-7 and TRBJ2-5; D is uncertain. The sequencing used PBMCs from blood, collected 11 to 12 days after vaccination. The CDR3 here is CASSLGIARQETQYF. CDR3 DNA: TGTGCCAGCAGCTTAGGAATTGCTCGGCAAGAGACCCAGTACTTC.